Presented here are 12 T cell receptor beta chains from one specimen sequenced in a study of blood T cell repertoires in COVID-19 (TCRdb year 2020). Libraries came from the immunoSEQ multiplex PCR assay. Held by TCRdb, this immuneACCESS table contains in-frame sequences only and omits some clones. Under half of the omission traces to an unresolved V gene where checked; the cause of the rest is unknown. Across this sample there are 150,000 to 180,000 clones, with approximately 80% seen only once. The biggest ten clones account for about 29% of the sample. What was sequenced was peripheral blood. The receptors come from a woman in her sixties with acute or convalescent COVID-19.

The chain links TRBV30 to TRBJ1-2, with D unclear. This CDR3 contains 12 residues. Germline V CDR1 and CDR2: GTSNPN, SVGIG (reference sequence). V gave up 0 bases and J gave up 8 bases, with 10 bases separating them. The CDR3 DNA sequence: TGTGCCTGGAGTGTATCGAGCTACGGCTACACCTTC. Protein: CAWSVSSYGYTF.

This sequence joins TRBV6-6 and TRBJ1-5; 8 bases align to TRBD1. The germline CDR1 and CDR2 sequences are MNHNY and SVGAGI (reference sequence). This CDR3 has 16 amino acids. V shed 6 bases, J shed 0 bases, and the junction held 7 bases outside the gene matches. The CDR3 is CASSPGQGYSNQPQHF. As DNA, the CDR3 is TGTGCCAGCAGCCCAGGACAGGGCTATAGCAATCAGCCCCAGCATTTT.

The chain's CDR3 is CASSVGQSNYGYTF. The CDR3 DNA sequence: TGTGCCAGCAGCGTTGGGCAGAGTAACTATGGCTACACCTTC. This chain links TRBV9 with TRBJ1-2; D is uncertain. The CDR3 consists of 14 residues. Trimming removed 2 bases from V and 1 base from J, with 9 bases in between. CDR1 is SGDLS, CDR2 YYNGEE, per germline.

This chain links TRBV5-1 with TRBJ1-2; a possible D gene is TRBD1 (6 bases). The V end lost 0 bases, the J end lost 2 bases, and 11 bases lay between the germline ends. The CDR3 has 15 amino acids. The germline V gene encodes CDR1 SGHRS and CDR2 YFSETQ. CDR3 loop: CASSLGTGTNYGYTF. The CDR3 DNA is TGCGCCAGCAGCTTGGGGACCGGGACAAACTATGGCTACACCTTC.

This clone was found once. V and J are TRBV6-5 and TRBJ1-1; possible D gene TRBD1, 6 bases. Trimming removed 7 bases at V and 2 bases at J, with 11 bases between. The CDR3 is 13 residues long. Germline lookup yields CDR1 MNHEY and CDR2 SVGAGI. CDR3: CASTAGVNTEAFF. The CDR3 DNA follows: TGTGCCAGCACGGCAGGGGTAAACACTGAAGCTTTCTTT.

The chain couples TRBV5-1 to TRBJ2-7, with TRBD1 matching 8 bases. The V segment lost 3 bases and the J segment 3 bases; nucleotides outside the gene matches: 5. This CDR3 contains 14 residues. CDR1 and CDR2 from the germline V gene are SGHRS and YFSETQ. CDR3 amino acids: CASSSGTGNYEQYF. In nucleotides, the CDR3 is TGCGCCAGCAGCTCCGGGACAGGTAACTACGAGCAGTACTTC.

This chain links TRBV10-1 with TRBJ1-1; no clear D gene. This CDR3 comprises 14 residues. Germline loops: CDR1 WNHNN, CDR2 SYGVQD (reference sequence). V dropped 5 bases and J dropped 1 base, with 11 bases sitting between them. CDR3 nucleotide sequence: TGCGCCAGCAGTTCCACCACAGAGAACACTGAAGCTTTCTTT. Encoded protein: CASSSTTENTEAFF.

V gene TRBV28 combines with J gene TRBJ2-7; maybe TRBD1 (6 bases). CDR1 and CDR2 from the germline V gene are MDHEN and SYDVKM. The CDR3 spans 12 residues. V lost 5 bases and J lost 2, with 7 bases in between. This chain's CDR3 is CASSRDTYEQYV. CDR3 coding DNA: TGTGCCAGCAGTCGGGACACCTACGAGCAGTACGTC.

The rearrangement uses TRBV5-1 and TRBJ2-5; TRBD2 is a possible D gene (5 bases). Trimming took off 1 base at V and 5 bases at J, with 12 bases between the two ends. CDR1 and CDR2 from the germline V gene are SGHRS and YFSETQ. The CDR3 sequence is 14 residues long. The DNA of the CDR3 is TGCGCCAGCAGCTTGCGGGGAGCCGGGGAGACCCAGTACTTC. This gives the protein CASSLRGAGETQYF.

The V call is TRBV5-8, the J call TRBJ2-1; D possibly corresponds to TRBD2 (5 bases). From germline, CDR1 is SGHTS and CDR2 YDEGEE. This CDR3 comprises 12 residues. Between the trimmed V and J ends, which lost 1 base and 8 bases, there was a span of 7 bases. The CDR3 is CASSLRGDEQFF. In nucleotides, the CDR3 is TGTGCCAGCAGCTTGCGGGGAGATGAGCAGTTCTTC.

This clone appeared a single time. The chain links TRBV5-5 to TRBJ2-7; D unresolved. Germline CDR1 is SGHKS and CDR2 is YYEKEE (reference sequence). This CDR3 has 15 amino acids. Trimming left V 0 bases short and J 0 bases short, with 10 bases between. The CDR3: CASSLGVRSSYEQYV. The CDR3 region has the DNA TGTGCCAGCAGCTTGGGAGTGAGGAGCTCCTACGAGCAGTACGTC.

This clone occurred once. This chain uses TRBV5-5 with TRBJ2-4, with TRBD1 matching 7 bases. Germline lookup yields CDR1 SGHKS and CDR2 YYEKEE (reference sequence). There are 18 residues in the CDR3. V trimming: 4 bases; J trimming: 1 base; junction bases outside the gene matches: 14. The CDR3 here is CASSPEGAQVIAKNIQYF. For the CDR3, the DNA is TGTGCCAGCAGCCCCGAGGGGGCACAGGTTATTGCCAAAAACATTCAGTACTTC.